This T cell receptor (beta chain) was observed in a study of blood T cells in healthy people across ages. The CDR3 is made up of 15 amino acids. V lost 2 bases to trimming and J lost 0 bases, with 8 bases between them. Germline V gene lookup returns CDR1 DFQATT and CDR2 SNEGSKA (reference sequence). A J-beta primer mix and a sample-barcoded 5' primer were used in a second PCR of about 7 to 12 cycles. TCRdb used MiXCR to reprocess the 5' RACE reads, holding one entry per CDR3 protein. The sample lists a few hundred thousand distinct CDR3 sequences, about 26% occurring once. The receptor was isolated from a woman in her seventies in good health. Source material: blood. This chain joins TRBV20-1 and TRBJ2-6, with D unresolved. CDR3 loop: CSARNPASGANVLTF. The CDR3 region has the DNA TGCAGTGCTAGAAATCCGGCCTCTGGGGCCAACGTCCTGACTTTC.